Here is one T cell receptor (beta chain) with its context. Its antigen is still unknown. This CDR3 contains 12 residues. V lost 10 bases, J lost 4 bases, and 6 bases stayed unmatched. Germline lookup yields CDR1 ENHRY and CDR2 SYGVKD. Time point noted: week 11, during vaccination. Every vaccination contained 300 ug of the mutant IDH1 20-mer peptide and was paired with topical imiquimod. This table comes from immunoSEQ multiplex PCR, and its TCRdb copy is limited to in-frame clones, with some not included. This table has some 120,000 clones, around 80% appearing once. This entry comes from a study of a mutant IDH1 vaccine in newly diagnosed glioma. As for the study in general: Administration of eight vaccinations to patients took place in weeks 1, 3, 5, 7, 11, 15, 19, 23. Most patients had radiochemotherapy with temozolomide before enrollment; others had one alone.

The chain is built from TRBV10-3 and TRBJ2-7; TRBD1 agrees at 8 bases. The TCR originated in a man aged 40-49 years with glioma. Sequencing was performed on PBMCs, taken from a glioma patient whose treatment included an IDH1 peptide vaccine. DNA for the CDR3: TGTGCCAGCCGACAGGGGAAGTACGAGCAGTACTTC. As protein: CASRQGKYEQYF.